In its sample, the clone carrying this T cell receptor (beta chain) was seen a few times. Its target is not known. The data were obtained in a study of response to subunit inactivated influenza vaccine. Overall study findings and caveats: That few new T cells are recruited by each seasonal influenza vaccination was the authors' suggestion.

Trimming removed 5 bases from V and 6 bases from J; junction bases left unmatched: 5. There are 13 residues in the CDR3. Each CDR3 protein gets one entry after TCRdb re-called the RT-PCR reads with MiXCR. This table holds about 520,000 distinct CDR3 sequences, roughly 7.9% found once. The rearrangement joins TRBV12-3 or TRBV12-4 to TRBJ1-2; 8 bases agree with TRBD1. The source of this sequence is a man in his fifties or sixties who received an inactivated influenza vaccine. This material consisted of PBMCs from blood, taken 23 to 25 months after vaccination. This CDR3 is CASSVVDRDGYTF. CDR3 coding DNA: TGTGCCAGCAGTGTCGTGGACAGGGATGGCTACACCTTC.